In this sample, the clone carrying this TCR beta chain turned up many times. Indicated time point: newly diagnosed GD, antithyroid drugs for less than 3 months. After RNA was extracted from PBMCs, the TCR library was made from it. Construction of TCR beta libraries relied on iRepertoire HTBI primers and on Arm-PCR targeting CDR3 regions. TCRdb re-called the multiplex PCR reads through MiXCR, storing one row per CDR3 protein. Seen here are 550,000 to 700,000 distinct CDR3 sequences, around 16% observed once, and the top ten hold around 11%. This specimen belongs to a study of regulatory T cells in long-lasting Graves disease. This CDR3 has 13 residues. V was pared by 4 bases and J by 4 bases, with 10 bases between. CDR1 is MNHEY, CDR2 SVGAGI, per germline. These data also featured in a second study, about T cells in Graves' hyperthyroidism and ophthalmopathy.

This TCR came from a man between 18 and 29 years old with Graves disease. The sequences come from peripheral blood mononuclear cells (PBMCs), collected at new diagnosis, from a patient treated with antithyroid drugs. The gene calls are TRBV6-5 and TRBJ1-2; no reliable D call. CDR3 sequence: CASSFREIYGYTF. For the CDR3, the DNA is TGTGCCAGCAGTTTCCGGGAGATCTATGGCTACACCTTC.